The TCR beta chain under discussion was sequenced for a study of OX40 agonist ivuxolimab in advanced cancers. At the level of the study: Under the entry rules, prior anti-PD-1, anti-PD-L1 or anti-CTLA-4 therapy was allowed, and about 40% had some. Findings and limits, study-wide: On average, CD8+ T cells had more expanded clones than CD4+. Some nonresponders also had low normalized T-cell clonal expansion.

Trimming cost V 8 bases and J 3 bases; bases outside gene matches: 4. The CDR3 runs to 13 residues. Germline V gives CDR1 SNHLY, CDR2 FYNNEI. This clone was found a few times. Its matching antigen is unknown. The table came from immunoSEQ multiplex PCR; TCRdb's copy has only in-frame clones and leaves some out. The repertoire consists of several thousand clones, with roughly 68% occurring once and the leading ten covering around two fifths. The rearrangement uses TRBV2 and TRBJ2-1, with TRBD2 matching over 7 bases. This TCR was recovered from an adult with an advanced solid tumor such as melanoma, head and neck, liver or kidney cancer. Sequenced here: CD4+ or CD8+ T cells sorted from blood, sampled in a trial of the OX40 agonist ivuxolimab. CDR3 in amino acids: CASLRENYNEQFF. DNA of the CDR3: TGTGCCAGCCTGCGGGAGAACTACAATGAGCAGTTCTTC.